This T cell receptor (beta chain) was sequenced during a study of blood T cell repertoires in COVID-19. In the source study's methods: Nucleated cell number was recorded as an estimate derived from reference gene primer amplification. Assay: immunoSEQ multiplex PCR; the TCRdb copy retains only in-frame clones and omits some. The DNA was the basis for D and trimming; V, J and clone size are from that table. The sample includes under 150,000 clones, around 87% of them seen just once. From germline, CDR1 is LNHDA and CDR2 SQIVND (reference sequence). Trimming took 6 bases from V and 2 from J; bases not matched to a gene: 4. This CDR3 contains 13 residues.

V usage is TRBV19 and J usage is TRBJ2-7; 7 bases are a match to TRBD2. This sequence originates from a man between 65 and 80 years old with active COVID-19. The specimen sequenced was peripheral blood. DNA of the CDR3: TGTGCCAGTAGGCGCCGGGGGGCCTACGAGCAGTACTTC. Translating gives CASRRRGAYEQYF.